This T cell receptor (beta chain) was captured in a study of a mutant IDH1 vaccine in newly diagnosed glioma. Looking at the study overall: The study gave patients eight vaccinations in weeks 1, 3, 5, 7, 11, 15, 19, 23. Sex among treated patients split around 60% male, roughly 40% female; mean age was roughly 40 years. Beforehand, treatment had been radiotherapy, temozolomide, or both; the majority received both. General study results and limits: Alterations occurring in top peripheral T cell clonotypes seemed unrelated to pseudoprogression.

This clone was found a few times. What it binds is unknown. The sample's time point: week 23, last vaccination. A 20-mer mutant IDH1 peptide at 300 ug was injected subcutaneously with topical imiquimod. V lost 7 bases and J lost 11, with 15 bases in between. CDR1 MDHEN and CDR2 SYDVKM come from the germline V gene. The CDR3 covers 12 residues. Here immunoSEQ multiplex PCR was the method, and the copy in TCRdb shows in-frame clones only, minus some. Of 60,000 or so clones in the sample, approximately 81% were seen once. The J gene is TRBJ1-5, the V gene TRBV28; D remains ambiguous. This clonotype was obtained from a man in his thirties or forties with glioma. The sample here was PBMCs, taken from a glioma patient whose treatment included an IDH1 peptide vaccine. CDR3 sequence reads: CASTREVSAQHF. The DNA for the CDR3 is TGTGCCAGCACCCGGGAGGTTTCGGCCCAGCATTTT. Variable domain in full (rest from reference TRBV28 and TRBJ1-5): DVKVTQSSRYLVKRTGEKVFLECVQDMDHENMFWYRQDPGLGLRLIYFSYDVKMKEKGDIPEGYSVSREKKERFSLILESASTNQTSMYLCASTREVSAQHFGDGTRLSIL.